The 16 T cell receptor beta chains reported below all come from one sample, sequenced in a study of breast tumors, draining lymph nodes, adjacent tissues (dated by TCRdb to the mid-2010s). Lymph node samples were obtained from the axillary draining lymph nodes of breast cancer patients. Library preparation was by multiplex PCR. The instrument given in TCRdb is Illumina HiSeq 2000. TCRdb handled the public reads itself, with Q25 trimming in fastp and clone calling in MiXCR, and kept productive beta chains. Rows are combined by CDR3 protein, so each entry shows the most common genes and DNA. The sample has about 230,000 distinct CDR3 sequences on record, about 30% of them singletons. The ten most abundant clones make up approximately 1.5% of the sample. Sequencing used axillary lymph node tissue. These receptors were collected from a female donor with breast cancer. Some clones in this sample may be carry-over from other donors' samples.

This clonotype has a count of ten or more. CDR3 sequence: CASSQQGVQETQYF. In nucleotides, the CDR3 is TGTGCCAGCTCACAACAGGGGGTCCAAGAGACCCAGTACTTC. V and J are TRBV18 and TRBJ2-5; the match to TRBD1 covers 8 bases. V shed 4 bases, J shed 1 base, and the junction held 2 bases outside the gene matches. The CDR3 length is 14 residues. Germline-derived CDR1 and CDR2 are KGHSH and LQKENI.

For this clonotype: Possible read error: a much larger clone is one base away. The V gene is TRBV18, the J gene TRBJ1-6, with 9 bases that match TRBD1. The CDR3 sequence is 16 residues long. In germline, CDR1 is KGHSH, CDR2 LQKENI. Trimming cost V 5 bases and J 9 bases; bases outside gene matches: 11. The CDR3 loop reads CASSSLEGQGASPLHF. CDR3 nucleotides: TGTGCCAGCTCATCACTTGAGGGACAGGGAGCTTCACCCCTCCACTTT. The full variable domain, its missing parts supplied by reference TRBV18 and TRBJ1-6, is NAGVMQNPRHLVRRRGQEARLRCSPMKGHSHVYWYRQLPEEGLKFMVYLQKENIIDESGMPKERFSAEFPKEGPSILRIQQVVRGDSAAYFCASSSLEGQGASPLHFGNGTRLTVT.

This clonotype was counted at least ten times. The V and J genes are TRBV6-1 and TRBJ2-5, with 7 nucleotides matching TRBD1. This CDR3 is built from 15 residues. Losses at the gene ends were 1 base for V and 1 base for J; bases not matched to a gene: 3. Germline assignment: CDR1 MNHNS and CDR2 SASEGT. In DNA form, the CDR3 reads TGTGCCAGCAGTGAAGTGACAGGGCCCCAAGAGACCCAGTACTTC. Translating gives CASSEVTGPQETQYF.

With respect to this clonotype: No DNA is shown, since the ends of the CDR3 on it are uncertain; the CDR3 is the one TCRdb lists. The chain couples TRBV7-3 to TRBJ2-3; TRBD2 is taken as the D call from the table, unchecked against the DNA. Germline V gene lookup returns CDR1 SGHTA and CDR2 FQGTGA. The CDR3 spans 20 residues, counting both ends. The chain's CDR3 is CASSFYICSAGGRRGDTQYF.

This clonotype was detected ten times or more. This chain connects TRBV7-9 to TRBJ2-7; D gene uncertain. The CDR3 totals 14 residues. The germline gives CDR1 SEHNR, CDR2 FQNEAQ (reference sequence). Trimming took off 1 base at V and 3 bases at J, with 10 bases between the two ends. CDR3: CASSLGVKNYEQYF. In DNA form, the CDR3 reads TGTGCCAGCAGCTTAGGGGTGAAAAACTACGAGCAGTACTTC.

This clonotype has at least ten counts. The rearrangement joins TRBV9 to TRBJ2-1; 13 bases line up with TRBD2. CDR1 and CDR2 from the germline V gene are SGDLS and YYNGEE. Trimming at V came to 3 bases and at J to 8 bases, leaving 5 bases not matched to a gene. CDR3 length: 15 residues. CDR3 nucleotides: TGTGCCAGCAGCGCTAGGACTAGCGGGAGTTATGAGCAGTTCTTC. As protein: CASSARTSGSYEQFF. The variable domain in full, with the rest retrieved from reference TRBV9 and TRBJ2-1, is DSGVTQTPKHLITATGQRVTLRCSPRSGDLSVYWYQQSLDQGLQFLIQYYNGEERAKGNILERFSAQQFPDLHSELNLSSLELGDSALYFCASSARTSGSYEQFFGPGTRLTVL.

This clonotype has at least ten counts. The rearrangement links TRBV30 to TRBJ2-7; 7 nucleotides match TRBD2. This CDR3 has 16 amino acids. V was pared by 0 bases and J by 4 bases, with 12 bases of the junction left unmatched. Germline CDR1 and CDR2: GTSNPN and SVGIG (reference sequence). In DNA, the CDR3 is TGTGCCTGGAGTGTATTTGGGCTAGCGGTAAAATACGAGCAGTACTTC. This gives the protein CAWSVFGLAVKYEQYF. The variable domain in full, completed from reference TRBV30 and TRBJ2-7, reads SQTIHQWPATLVQPVGSPLSLECTVEGTSNPNLYWYRQAAGRGLQLLFYSVGIGQISSEVPQNLSASRPQDRQFILSSKKLLLSDSGFYLCAWSVFGLAVKYEQYFGPGTRLTVT.

This clonotype has a count of ten or more. The rearrangement links TRBV18 to TRBJ2-5, with unresolved D. This CDR3 has 12 residues. In germline, CDR1 is KGHSH, CDR2 LQKENI. Trimming removed 4 bases from V and 3 bases from J, with 6 bases in between. Written as DNA, the CDR3 is TGTGCCAGCTCACAATCTAAAGAGACCCAGTACTTC. It translates to CASSQSKETQYF.

This clonotype was observed many times. This clone may be a read error of a much larger clone one base away. The V gene is TRBV20-1, the J gene TRBJ2-5; D may be TRBD2 (5 bases). Germline CDR1 DFQATT, CDR2 SNEGSKA (reference sequence). CDR3 size: 14 residues. The CDR3 nucleotides read TGCAGTGCCATAATCCGCGGGTACCAAGCGACCCAGTACTTC. Its translation: CSAIIRGYQATQYF.

Regarding this clonotype: A single base separates this from a much larger clone, so it may be a read error. The gene calls are TRBV28 and TRBJ1-5; 7 positions match TRBD1. The CDR3 consists of 15 residues. CDR1 and CDR2 (germline): MDHEN, SYDVKM. CDR3 sequence: CTSSSQGRANQPQHF. The CDR3 nucleotides read TGTACCAGCAGTTCACAGGGGAGGGCAAATCAGCCCCAGCATTTT.

This clonotype was seen ten or more times. An end of the junction differs from the germline gene, which may be a read error. The chain uses TRBV5-1 and TRBJ2-7, with D perhaps TRBD2 (6 bases). Per germline, CDR1 SGHRS and CDR2 YFSETQ. The CDR3 is 14 amino acids. For the CDR3, the DNA is TGCGCCAGCAGGTTGGAACTAGCCCCGGACGAGCAGTACTTC. Encoded protein: CASRLELAPDEQYF.

The gene calls are TRBV11-3 and TRBJ1-1; 8 nucleotides line up with TRBD1. Per germline, CDR1 SGHNT and CDR2 YENEEA. This CDR3 is 14 amino acids long. With V trimmed by 4 bases and J by 0 bases, 1 base remained unmatched. The CDR3 is CASSSGQVNTEAFF. As DNA, the CDR3 is TGTGCCAGCAGCTCGGGACAGGTGAACACTGAAGCTTTCTTT.

The chain recombines TRBV11-2 with TRBJ1-6, with D unresolved. The CDR3 loop spans 15 amino acids. V was clipped by 7 bases and J by 8 bases, with 18 bases between them. Germline V gene sequence: CDR1 SGHAT, CDR2 FQNNGV. The CDR3 nucleotides read TGTGCCAGCACCCGGACTAGCGGGAGGGATTCACCCCTCCACTTT. Translating gives CASTRTSGRDSPLHF.

This clonotype was seen a few times. The chain links TRBV18 to TRBJ2-1; D may be TRBD1 (6 bases). CDR1 and CDR2 (germline): KGHSH, LQKENI. The CDR3 runs to 12 residues. V lost 6 bases to trimming and J lost 9 bases, with 12 bases between them. CDR3 coding DNA: TGTGCCAGCTCCCCAACAGGGCCTGAGCAGTTCTTC. Its protein is CASSPTGPEQFF.

This clonotype came up many times. The chain is built from TRBV5-1 and TRBJ1-2; D unresolved. CDR1 and CDR2 (germline): SGHRS, YFSETQ. V was shortened by 0 bases and J by 8 bases, with 11 bases between the two germline ends. CDR3 length: 13 residues. The DNA of the CDR3 is TGCGCCAGCAGCTTGGCGCCTCGTCGGGGCTACACCTTC. This gives the protein CASSLAPRRGYTF.

A word on this clonotype: A read error may account for a junction end that differs from germline. The chain recombines TRBV5-1 with TRBJ1-1; TRBD1 might be the D (5 bases). CDR1 and CDR2 from the germline V gene are SGHRS and YFSETQ. CDR3 length: 13 amino acids. CDR3 sequence: CASSRDGNTDAFF. The CDR3 nucleotides are TGCGCCAGCAGTAGGGACGGCAACACTGACGCTTTCTTT.